This T cell receptor (beta chain) stems from a study of T cells after yellow fever vaccination. 5'RACE template switching produced TCR cDNA carrying a universal primer site and UMIs. TCRdb redid the calling of the 5' RACE reads with MiXCR, one entry per CDR3 protein. The table shows around 140,000 distinct CDR3 sequences, with 7.7% occurring only once. CDR3 length equals 16 residues. Trimming pared 4 bases from V and 1 base from J, leaving 15 bases between. Germline CDR1 SGDLS, CDR2 YYNGEE. This clonotype was observed many times. The clonotype comes from a man aged 30 to 39 who received the YFV17D yellow fever vaccine. The chain is built from TRBV9 and TRBJ1-3; D is uncertain. The sequences come from CD4+ T cells sorted from PBMCs, collected 5 days after the yellow fever booster vaccination. The CDR3: CASSLGPGSSGNTIYF. The CDR3 coding sequence is TGTGCCAGCAGCCTTGGACCGGGATCATCTGGAAACACCATATATTTT.